These 17 T cell receptor beta chains share one sample of origin, sequenced in a study of HIV-infected children after antiretroviral therapy interruption. A 3' RACE protocol on RNA, with unique molecular identifiers, produced the TCR library. TCRdb fed the 3' RACE reads into MiXCR, producing one record per CDR3 protein. The table records around 47,000 distinct CDR3 sequences, 4.3% of them present only once. This sample's treatment: PENTA 11 planned treatment interruption arm or continuous ART arm. Sequencing was performed on CD45RA+ CD4+ T cells from PBMCs, pooled from several time points, taken from a donor given antiretroviral therapy, either interrupted or continuous. The subset is: naive CD4+ CD45RA+ CD45RO- T cells. The receptors shown here come from a pool of human donors with HIV.

Turning to this clonotype: Germline and junction disagree at one end, which may indicate a read error. V usage is TRBV4-1 and J usage is TRBJ2-1; a weak D match, TRBD1 (6 bases). The length of the CDR3 is 13 residues. Germline CDR1 and CDR2: MGHRA and YSYEKL. CDR3 bases: TGTGCCAGCAGCCCGGGACACTATGCTGAGCAGTTCTTC. Its translation: CASSPGHYAEQFF.

Ten or more counts support this clonotype. The chain links TRBV5-7 to TRBJ2-4; D possibly corresponds to TRBD2 (5 bases). TRBV5-7 is treated as an ORF (open reading frame) with a function not yet certain. This CDR3 has 15 amino acids. V lost 7 bases to trimming and J lost 3 bases, with 17 bases between them. Written as DNA, the CDR3 is TGTGCCAGCGGGAGAGAAGGGTTCGGCAAAAACATTCAGTACTTC. Amino acids: CASGREGFGKNIQYF.

In this sample, this clonotype turned up a few times. The J gene is TRBJ2-7, the V gene TRBV5-1; D is unresolved. CDR1 is SGHRS and CDR2 is YFSETQ in the germline V gene. V lost 4 bases, J lost 5 bases, and 16 bases lay in between. This CDR3 contains 14 residues. DNA for the CDR3: TGCGCCAGCAGCCCGACACAGCTTTCCCACGAGCAGTACTTC. Its translation is CASSPTQLSHEQYF.

This clonotype has ten or more counts. The chain recombines TRBV24-1 with TRBJ2-7; possible D gene TRBD1, 6 bases. Germline V CDR1 and CDR2: KGHDR, SFDVKD. V lost 4 bases to trimming and J lost 7 bases, with 10 bases between them. This CDR3 contains 12 residues. The CDR3 bases are TGTGCCACCAGTGACGCCGGGACAGAGCAGTACTTC. This translates into CATSDAGTEQYF.

The chain is built from TRBV5-1 and TRBJ1-2; D unclear. The germline V and J ends were trimmed by 1 base and 4 bases, with 8 bases remaining between them. This CDR3 is 13 amino acids long. Germline V gene lookup returns CDR1 SGHRS and CDR2 YFSETQ. CDR3 sequence reads: CASSLSEGYGYTF. In nucleotides, the CDR3 is TGCGCCAGCAGCTTGTCAGAGGGCTATGGCTACACCTTC.

There are many counts of this clonotype. This rearrangement joins TRBV19 to TRBJ1-2, with 7 bases fitting TRBD1. The length of the CDR3 is 12 residues. Looked up from germline, CDR1 is LNHDA and CDR2 is SQIVND (reference sequence). This CDR3 reads CAATGTVNGYTF. In nucleotides, the CDR3 is TGTGCTGCAACCGGGACAGTGAATGGCTACACCTTC. Complete variable domain (other parts from reference TRBV19 and TRBJ1-2): DGGITQSPKYLFRKEGQNVTLSCEQNLNHDAMYWYRQDPGQGLRLIYYSQIVNDFQKGDIAEGYSVSREKKESFPLTVTSAQKNPTAFYLCAATGTVNGYTFGSGTRLTVV.

This clonotype was seen ten or more times. This sequence joins TRBV3-1 and TRBJ2-5; D is possibly TRBD1 (6 bases). CDR1 and CDR2 (germline): LGHDT, YNNKEL (reference sequence). The CDR3 covers 15 residues. The germline V and J ends were trimmed by 0 bases and 5 bases, with 13 bases remaining between them. The CDR3 sequence: CASSQETTGTETQYF. CDR3 nucleotide sequence: TGTGCCAGCAGCCAAGAAACAACAGGGACGGAGACCCAGTACTTC.

This clonotype was observed a handful of times. This rearrangement joins TRBV28 to TRBJ2-5, with 8 bases lining up with TRBD2. J gave up 0 bases and V 6 bases, and 9 bases lay outside the gene matches. This CDR3 is 16 amino acids long. Germline V lookup: CDR1 MDHEN, CDR2 SYDVKM. CDR3 sequence reads: CASSGGGGPYQETQYF. The CDR3 bases are TGTGCCAGCAGCGGGGGGGGCGGGCCGTACCAAGAGACCCAGTACTTC.

This clonotype appeared many times. V usage is TRBV28 and J usage is TRBJ1-1; no definite D call. The V end was cut by 5 bases, the J end by 4 bases, with 8 bases between. In germline, CDR1 is MDHEN, CDR2 SYDVKM. This CDR3 contains 12 residues. The CDR3: CASSPLSTEAFF. The CDR3 DNA sequence: TGTGCCAGCAGTCCGTTGAGCACTGAAGCTTTCTTT.

This clonotype was seen repeatedly, ten times or more. The V and J genes are TRBV7-6 and TRBJ2-7, with 8 bases fitting TRBD2. V shed 5 bases, J shed 6 bases, and the junction held 3 bases outside the gene matches. The CDR3 runs 12 residues. Germline-derived CDR1 and CDR2 are SGHVS and FNYEAQ. CDR3 sequence (DNA): TGTGCCAGCAGCCTGGCGGGGGGCGAGCAGTACTTC. Its translation: CASSLAGGEQYF.

The J gene is TRBJ2-3, the V gene TRBV3-1; 11 bases are a match to TRBD1. This CDR3 region has 14 residues. Germline V gene lookup returns CDR1 LGHDT and CDR2 YNNKEL (reference sequence). The J segment lost 5 bases and the V segment lost 4 bases, leaving 2 bases of the junction unmatched. In DNA form, the CDR3 reads TGTGCCAGCAGCCCAGGGACAGGGGGAGATACGCAGTATTTT. Translated, it gives CASSPGTGGDTQYF.

There are a few counts of this clonotype. The V gene is TRBV7-3, the J gene TRBJ2-3; D possibly corresponds to TRBD2 (7 bases). The CDR3 is 16 residues long. V was trimmed by 4 bases and J by 2 bases, leaving 16 bases between them. The germline CDR1 and CDR2 sequences are SGHTA and FQGTGA. In nucleotides, the CDR3 is TGTGCCAGCAGCTCAGGAAAGGGGGGGGTCACAGATACGCAGTATTTT. Translating it yields CASSSGKGGVTDTQYF. Combining the CDR3 with reference TRBV7-3 and TRBJ2-3 gives the whole variable domain GAGVSQTPSNKVTEKGKYVELRCDPISGHTALYWYRQSLGQGPEFLIYFQGTGAADDSGLPNDRFFAVRPEGSVSTLKIQRTERGDSAVYLCASSSGKGGVTDTQYFGPGTRLTVL.

This clonotype was detected many times. J is TRBJ1-1 and V is TRBV28; the D gene is possibly TRBD1 (5 bases). The germline CDR1 and CDR2 sequences are MDHEN and SYDVKM. This CDR3 region has 13 residues. V lost 3 bases and J 1 base, leaving 6 bases between the germline ends. The CDR3 sequence: CASSFGGNTEAFF. The CDR3 nucleotides are TGTGCCAGCAGTTTCGGGGGGAACACTGAAGCTTTCTTT.

This clonotype has a count of ten or more. V gene TRBV24-1 combines with J gene TRBJ2-3; D assignment may be TRBD1 or TRBD2 (5 bases each). Trimming removed 4 bases at V and 1 base at J, with 14 bases between. The germline V gene has CDR1 KGHDR and CDR2 SFDVKD. The CDR3 loop spans 16 amino acids. The CDR3 DNA is TGTGCCACCAGTGACCCTTCGGGGCGAGGCACAGATACGCAGTATTTT. This encodes CATSDPSGRGTDTQYF.

This clonotype was picked up a small number of times. The J gene is TRBJ1-1, the V gene TRBV10-3, with a tentative D call TRBD1 (6 bases). Trimming pared 4 bases from V and 3 bases from J, leaving 12 bases between. The CDR3 totals 14 residues. Germline V gene lookup returns CDR1 ENHRY and CDR2 SYGVKD. CDR3 nucleotides: TGTGCCATCAGTGGAAAGGGGGGAGACACTGAAGCTTTCTTT. It translates to CAISGKGGDTEAFF.

This clonotype was counted ten times or more. The chain uses TRBV29-1 and TRBJ2-1, with 8 bases matching TRBD1. This CDR3 has 10 residues. The V gene's germline CDR1 is SQVTM and CDR2 ANQGSEA. The V gene end was trimmed by 7 bases and the J gene end by 7 bases; junction bases not matched to a gene: 0. In nucleotides, the CDR3 is TGCAGCGGGGACAGGAATGAGCAGTTCTTC. It specifies CSGDRNEQFF.

This clonotype was detected many times. This chain connects TRBV30 to TRBJ1-2, with D maybe TRBD1 (5 bases). Germline V gene sequence: CDR1 GTSNPN, CDR2 SVGIG (reference sequence). The CDR3 totals 12 residues. The ends were cut back, 5 bases at V and 4 bases at J, with 11 bases in the middle. The CDR3 sequence: CAWQGGGYGYTF. The CDR3 coding sequence is TGTGCCTGGCAGGGAGGAGGCTATGGCTACACCTTC. The full variable domain, completed using reference TRBV30 and TRBJ1-2, is SQTIHQWPATLVQPVGSPLSLECTVEGTSNPNLYWYRQAAGRGLQLLFYSVGIGQISSEVPQNLSASRPQDRQFILSSKKLLLSDSGFYLCAWQGGGYGYTFGSGTRLTVV.